What follows are 16 T cell receptor beta chains derived from one specimen sequenced in a study of CD8+ T cells in alopecia areata. cDNA prepared by RNA extraction and subsequent reverse transcription served as the template for sequencing. Assay used: immunoSEQ multiplex PCR; TCRdb lists only in-frame clones, some missing. The data hold about 200,000 clones, with 35% to 40% observed a single time. Treatment of the sample: oral pan-JAK inhibitor, 5-10 mg twice daily. Sequenced here: CD4+ T cells sorted from blood, sampled around week 31, from a patient treated with tofacitinib. The receptor set was obtained from a human donor with alopecia areata.

This clone showed up just a few times. This sequence joins TRBV29-1 and TRBJ2-5; D might be TRBD1 (5 bases). CDR1 SQVTM and CDR2 ANQGSEA come from the germline V gene. CDR3 size: 13 residues. Trimming stripped 8 bases from V and 2 bases from J, with 15 bases between. CDR3 amino acids: CSTSRQLQETQYF. CDR3 coding DNA: TGCAGCACGTCTCGACAGTTGCAAGAGACCCAGTACTTC.

With regard to this clone: Other DNA sequences of this sample code for an identical CDR3. This chain links TRBV6-5 with TRBJ1-6, with D possibly TRBD1 on 5 matching bases. CDR3 length equals 14 residues. V dropped 5 bases and J dropped 6 bases, with 11 bases sitting between them. Germline V gene data show CDR1 as MNHEY and CDR2 as SVGAGI. The CDR3 coding sequence is TGTGCCAGCAGTCCGCAGGGTAGTAATTCACCCCTCCACTTT. As protein: CASSPQGSNSPLHF.

The chain joins TRBV5-1 to TRBJ2-5, with 7 bases matching TRBD2. The V gene's germline CDR1 is SGHRS and CDR2 YFSETQ. The CDR3 contains 16 residues. V dropped 0 bases and J dropped 2; count of bases not matched to a gene: 7. CDR3 sequence reads: CASSLDGVAGQETQYF. The CDR3 DNA sequence: TGCGCCAGCAGCTTGGATGGGGTAGCGGGTCAAGAGACCCAGTACTTC. The full variable domain, rest sourced from reference TRBV5-1 and TRBJ2-5, is KAGVTQTPRYLIKTRGQQVTLSCSPISGHRSVSWYQQTPGQGLQFLFEYFSETQRNKGNFPGRFSGRQFSNSRSEMNVSTLELGDSALYLCASSLDGVAGQETQYFGPGTRLLVL.

There are a few counts of this clone. J is TRBJ2-1 and V is TRBV7-6, with D unclear. CDR3 size: 12 residues. V lost 1 base, J lost 7 bases, and 5 bases lay in between. The germline gives CDR1 SGHVS, CDR2 FNYEAQ. CDR3 coding DNA: TGTGCCAGCAGCTTAGGCTGGAATGAGCAGTTCTTC. Translation: CASSLGWNEQFF.

A few counts support this clone. V usage is TRBV25-1 and J usage is TRBJ1-5; tentatively, D is TRBD1 (6 bases). Germline loops: CDR1 MGHDK, CDR2 SYGVNS. The CDR3 has 14 residues. The V gene lost 6 bases and the J gene lost 2 bases, with 11 bases spanning the gap. The CDR3 nucleotides are TGTGCCAGCAGAGGGGGTACCGGCAATCAGCCCCAGCATTTT. Translated: CASRGGTGNQPQHF.

This clone was picked up a small number of times. This chain connects TRBV6-6 to TRBJ1-5, with TRBD1 matching 9 bases. Looked up from germline, CDR1 is MNHNY and CDR2 is SVGAGI (reference sequence). The J segment lost 1 base and the V segment lost 6 bases, leaving 4 bases of the junction unmatched. The CDR3 sequence is 15 residues long. The CDR3 sequence: CASRETGGSNQPQHF. CDR3 in DNA: TGTGCCAGCAGGGAGACAGGGGGAAGCAATCAGCCCCAGCATTTT.

V gene TRBV2 combines with J gene TRBJ2-4, with a possible D match to TRBD2 (6 bases). From germline, CDR1 is SNHLY and CDR2 FYNNEI. V shed 7 bases and J shed 0 bases, with 16 bases lying between them. The CDR3 is 16 amino acids. CDR3 in amino acids: CASTPRGGEAKNIQYF. DNA for the CDR3: TGTGCCAGCACCCCCCGCGGCGGGGAAGCCAAAAACATTCAGTACTTC.

As DNA, the CDR3 is TGCAGCGTTGAAGGGGGACGCGGCATATATTTT. Protein: CSVEGGRGIYF. The chain carries TRBV29-1 and TRBJ1-3; tentatively, D is TRBD1 (5 bases). This CDR3 spans 11 amino acids. Trimming took off 1 base at V and 12 bases at J, with 10 bases between the two ends. Germline V gives CDR1 SQVTM, CDR2 ANQGSEA.

This clone came up once. This sequence joins TRBV6-6 and TRBJ1-2; TRBD1 matches 8 bases. The V gene end was trimmed by 4 bases and the J gene end by 3 bases; junction bases not matched to a gene: 4. Germline-derived CDR1 and CDR2 are MNHNY and SVGAGI (reference sequence). The CDR3 totals 14 residues. The DNA for the CDR3 is TGTGCCAGCAGTTCAGGGGGCGCTGACTATGGCTACACCTTC. It translates to CASSSGGADYGYTF.

The rearrangement joins TRBV7-9 to TRBJ1-2; TRBD1 is a possible D gene (6 bases). The V end was cut by 5 bases, the J end by 6 bases, with 13 bases between. CDR3 length: 13 amino acids. CDR1 and CDR2 from the germline V gene are SEHNR and FQNEAQ (reference sequence). DNA of the CDR3: TGTGCCAGCAGCGCAACGGGACAACATGGCTACACCTTC. This gives the protein CASSATGQHGYTF.

This clone was observed a single time. V gene TRBV29-1 combines with J gene TRBJ1-5, with 10 bases aligning to TRBD1. Trimming removed 5 bases from V and 7 bases from J; junction bases left unmatched: 5. The CDR3 loop spans 13 amino acids. The germline gives CDR1 SQVTM, CDR2 ANQGSEA. CDR3 DNA sequence: TGCAGCGTTAGACAGGGGGCAGGACAGCCCCAGCATTTT. It yields the protein CSVRQGAGQPQHF.

This clone was detected a few times. The chain recombines TRBV5-1 with TRBJ1-3, with 8 bases that match TRBD1. Trimming took 4 bases from V and 4 from J; bases not matched to a gene: 7. There are 15 residues in the CDR3. Germline loops: CDR1 SGHRS, CDR2 YFSETQ. CDR3 DNA sequence: TGCGCCAGCAGCCGGGAACAGGGGGAAGGAAACACCATATATTTT. Translated, it gives CASSREQGEGNTIYF.

J is TRBJ1-1 and V is TRBV15; D ambiguous. The CDR3 sequence is 15 residues long. Germline V lookup: CDR1 LNHNV, CDR2 YYDKDF (reference sequence). The V end lost 3 bases, the J end lost 4 bases, and 15 bases lay between the germline ends. The CDR3: CATSRPGGLATEAFF. CDR3 DNA sequence: TGTGCCACCAGCAGGCCGGGAGGGTTGGCCACTGAAGCTTTCTTT.

This clone was found a few times. The rearrangement links TRBV7-9 to TRBJ1-1, with 8 positions matching TRBD1. CDR1 SEHNR and CDR2 FQNEAQ come from the germline V gene (reference sequence). CDR3 length equals 15 residues. J was trimmed by 3 bases and V by 5 bases; bases with no gene match: 8. The CDR3 spells CASSPSGGDDTEAFF. The CDR3 coding sequence is TGTGCCAGCAGCCCATCAGGGGGCGATGACACTGAAGCTTTCTTT.

The genes are TRBV4-2 and TRBJ1-5; D unclear. The CDR3 is made up of 13 amino acids. Germline CDR1 and CDR2: LGHNA and YNFKEQ. Trimming removed 0 bases from V and 6 bases from J, with 6 bases in between. The CDR3 DNA is TGTGCCAGCAGCCAAGACTTACGTCAGCCCCAGCATTTT. It codes for CASSQDLRQPQHF.

V is TRBV30 and J is TRBJ2-7; D remains ambiguous. The CDR3 extends over 14 amino acids. The germline CDR1 and CDR2 sequences are GTSNPN and SVGIG (reference sequence). V was trimmed by 4 bases and J by 7 bases, leaving 20 bases between them. The DNA for the CDR3 is TGTGCCTGGAATCCCAGGAACAGTGGAAGAGAGCAGTACTTC. Encoded protein: CAWNPRNSGREQYF.